Listed below are T cell receptor beta chains from one sample, sequenced in a study of OX40 agonist ivuxolimab in advanced cancers. Sequencing was performed with immunoSEQ multiplex PCR; in TCRdb, only in-frame clones are kept and a portion is missing. The sample lists 16,000 or so clones; 60% to 85% were seen once. The sample was CD4+ or CD8+ T cells sorted from blood, taken in a trial of the OX40 agonist ivuxolimab. Source of these receptors: an adult with an advanced solid tumor such as melanoma, head and neck, liver or kidney cancer. Both conserved end residues are part of each CDR3. The D gene is left open where the match is weak. Part of the rows lack a size; the others show once, few, many or a class for expanded clones.

J gene | D gene | clone size | V gene | CDR3 protein | CDR3 DNA
TRBJ2-2 | . | . | TRBV11-3 | CASSSYEADTGELFF | TGTGCCAGCAGCTCCTACGAGGCCGACACCGGGGAGCTGTTTTTT
TRBJ2-5 | . | . | TRBV5-4 | CASSLFLMETQYF | TGTGCCAGCAGCTTGTTCTTAATGGAGACCCAGTACTTC
TRBJ2-7 | . | . | TRBV4-3 | CASSQAESYEQYF | TGCGCCAGCAGCCAAGCAGAGTCCTACGAGCAGTACTTC
TRBJ1-5 | . | few | TRBV7-9 | CASSLGGKPQHF | TGTGCCAGCAGCTTAGGGGGAAAGCCCCAGCATTTT
TRBJ1-1 | . | . | TRBV4-3 | CASSQFGEGGTEAFF | TGCGCCAGCAGCCAATTTGGAGAAGGGGGGACTGAAGCTTTCTTT
TRBJ2-7 | . | . | TRBV11-3 | CASSPPLSYEQYF | TGTGCCAGCAGCCCCCCGCTGAGCTACGAGCAGTACTTC
TRBJ2-7 | . | . | TRBV5-6 | CASSITYEQYF | TGTGCCAGCAGCATCACCTACGAGCAGTACTTC
TRBJ1-2 | . | . | TRBV11-3 | CASSPRAGPFYGYTF | TGTGCCAGCAGCCCCCGGGCAGGGCCTTTCTATGGCTACACCTTC
TRBJ1-1 | . | . | TRBV4-3 | CASSQEWQGGPEAFF | TGCGCCAGCAGCCAAGAATGGCAGGGTGGCCCTGAAGCTTTCTTT
TRBJ2-7 | TRBD1 | once | TRBV7-2 | CASNARDRYYEQYF | TGTGCCAGCAACGCCCGGGACAGATATTACGAGCAGTACTTC
TRBJ2-7 | TRBD1 | . | TRBV6-6 | CASSYWDSYEQYF | TGTGCCAGCAGTTACTGGGACAGCTACGAGCAGTACTTC
TRBJ1-5 | . | . | TRBV5-4 | CASSLSGDRNQPQHF | TGTGCCAGCAGCCTCTCAGGAGATCGCAATCAGCCCCAGCATTTT
TRBJ2-7 | TRBD1 | . | TRBV7-2 | CASSSGQGRTYEQYF | TGTGCCAGCAGCTCGGGACAGGGAAGAACCTACGAGCAGTACTTC
TRBJ1-1 | . | medium-sized | TRBV9 | CASSVVEGRSKEAFF | TGTGCCAGCAGCGTAGTAGAGGGGAGGAGCAAAGAAGCTTTCTTT
TRBJ2-3 | . | . | TRBV7-2 | CASSSGLGVDFTDTQYF | TGTGCCAGCAGCTCGGGCCTCGGGGTCGACTTCACAGATACGCAGTATTTT
TRBJ2-1 | TRBD1 | . | TRBV27 | CASSTTGQGAYNEQFF | TGTGCCAGCAGTACCACGGGACAGGGGGCCTACAATGAGCAGTTCTTC
TRBJ2-7 | . | . | TRBV6-4 | CASSYGPYEQYF | TGTGCCAGCAGTTACGGGCCCTACGAGCAGTACTTC
TRBJ1-5 | . | . | TRBV7-2 | CASSLSWQSNQPQHF | TGTGCCAGCAGCTTATCGTGGCAGAGCAATCAGCCCCAGCATTTT
TRBJ1-2 | . | . | TRBV5-4 | CASSPQGPPYGYTF | TGTGCCAGCAGCCCGCAGGGGCCTCCCTATGGCTACACCTTC
TRBJ1-1 | TRBD1 | once | TRBV4-1 | CASSQGPQGAEAFF | TGCGCCAGCAGCCAGGGTCCCCAGGGGGCTGAAGCTTTCTTT
TRBJ2-1 | TRBD2 | . | TRBV19 | CASSITREDNEQFF | TGTGCCAGTAGTATAACCCGGGAGGACAATGAGCAGTTCTTC
TRBJ1-1 | . | once | TRBV4-1 | CASSQDLGLGTEAFF | TGCGCCAGCAGCCAAGATCTAGGTCTCGGGACTGAAGCTTTCTTT
TRBJ1-4 | . | . | TRBV4-1 | CASSQDEKLFF | TGCGCCAGCAGCCAAGACGAAAAACTGTTTTTT
TRBJ2-3 | . | . | TRBV7-9 | CASSSPWGVSTDTQYF | TGTGCCAGCAGCTCCCCTTGGGGGGTGAGCACAGATACGCAGTATTTT
TRBJ2-1 | . | few | TRBV6-1 | CASSPDYTVNEQFF | TGTGCCAGCAGCCCCGACTATACCGTGAATGAGCAGTTCTTC
TRBJ1-5 | . | . | TRBV7-8 | CASSLVGEGPQHF | TGTGCCAGCAGCTTAGTGGGGGAGGGGCCCCAGCATTTT
TRBJ2-6 | . | . | TRBV7-9 | CASSLARGAPGANVLTF | TGTGCCAGCAGCTTAGCGAGAGGGGCCCCTGGGGCCAACGTCCTGACTTTC
TRBJ1-5 | . | . | TRBV5-5 | CASSLGASGAGNQPQHF | TGTGCCAGCAGCTTGGGGGCGTCAGGGGCAGGGAATCAGCCCCAGCATTTT
TRBJ1-4 | . | . | TRBV5-6 | CASSADTATNEKLFF | TGTGCCAGCAGCGCCGACACGGCAACTAATGAAAAACTGTTTTTT
TRBJ2-7 | . | once | TRBV6-5 | CASSQQGGRYEQYF | TGTGCCAGCAGTCAGCAGGGGGGGAGGTACGAGCAGTACTTC
TRBJ2-7 | TRBD2 | . | TRBV4-2 | CASSPLAGGTHYEQYF | TGTGCCAGCAGCCCCTTGGCGGGGGGTACCCACTACGAGCAGTACTTC
TRBJ2-1 | . | . | TRBV7-9 | CASSPDSDNEQFF | TGTGCCAGCAGCCCGGACTCAGACAATGAGCAGTTCTTC
TRBJ2-3 | TRBD2 | . | TRBV2 | CASSDPPELTSGGTDTQYF | TGTGCCAGCAGTGATCCGCCGGAGTTGACTAGCGGGGGCACAGATACGCAGTATTTT